This T cell receptor beta chain was sequenced in a study of shared clonotypes between healthy human individuals. A note on this clone: Its cognate antigen is unknown.

The data were produced by immunoSEQ multiplex PCR, yet TCRdb's version contains in-frame clones alone and is incomplete. This repertoire shows 800,000 to 1,200,000 clones, approximately 80% found once; its top ten account for about 0.52%. Study-level results: The generation probabilities recorded for non-shared clonotypes fell below those of clonotypes shared by all four donors. Clonotype sharing across a few donors was observed for around 4.5% of naive CD4 clonotypes.

This CDR3 region has 16 residues. The V and J ends lost 4 bases and 2 bases respectively, with 12 bases between them. Germline assignment: CDR1 MNHEY and CDR2 SVGAGI. Material: memory CD4+ T cells from PBMCs. Subset described: CD45RA-negative fraction. The TCR originated in a man between 18 and 29 years old in good health. Some clones in this sample may be carry-over from other donors' samples. The V and J genes are TRBV6-5 and TRBJ2-6; D gene ambiguous. In DNA form, the CDR3 reads TGTGCCAGCAGTTCAACAGTGAAGGCTGGGGCCAACGTCCTGACTTTC. Amino acids: CASSSTVKAGANVLTF.